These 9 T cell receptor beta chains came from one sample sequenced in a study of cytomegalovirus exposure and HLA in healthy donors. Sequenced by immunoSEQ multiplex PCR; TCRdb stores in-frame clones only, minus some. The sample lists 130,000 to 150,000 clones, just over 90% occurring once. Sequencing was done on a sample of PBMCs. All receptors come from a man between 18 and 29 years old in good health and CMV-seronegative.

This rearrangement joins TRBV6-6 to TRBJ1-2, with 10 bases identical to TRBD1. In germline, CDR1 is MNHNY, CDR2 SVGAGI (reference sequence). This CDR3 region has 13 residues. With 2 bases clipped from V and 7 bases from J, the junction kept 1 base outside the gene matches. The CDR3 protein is CASSYGDRGGYTF. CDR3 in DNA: TGTGCCAGCAGTTACGGGGACAGGGGTGGCTACACCTTC.

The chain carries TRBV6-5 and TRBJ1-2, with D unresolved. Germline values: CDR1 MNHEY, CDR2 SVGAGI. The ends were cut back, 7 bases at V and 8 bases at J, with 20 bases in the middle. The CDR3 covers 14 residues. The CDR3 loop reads CASIPGSGLFGYTF. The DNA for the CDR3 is TGTGCCAGCATTCCCGGGTCCGGACTATTCGGCTACACCTTC.

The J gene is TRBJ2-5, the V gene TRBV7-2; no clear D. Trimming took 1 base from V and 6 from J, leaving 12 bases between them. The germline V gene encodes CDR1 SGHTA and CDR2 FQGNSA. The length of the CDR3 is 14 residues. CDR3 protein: CASSLVTPLQTQYF. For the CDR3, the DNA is TGTGCCAGCAGCTTAGTGACTCCCCTCCAGACCCAGTACTTC.

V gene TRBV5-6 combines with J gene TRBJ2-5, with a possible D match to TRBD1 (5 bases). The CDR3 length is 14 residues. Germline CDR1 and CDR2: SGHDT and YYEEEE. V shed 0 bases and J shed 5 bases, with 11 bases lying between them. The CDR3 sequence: CASSLVGRDETQYF. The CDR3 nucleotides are TGTGCCAGCAGCTTGGTGGGCAGGGATGAGACCCAGTACTTC.

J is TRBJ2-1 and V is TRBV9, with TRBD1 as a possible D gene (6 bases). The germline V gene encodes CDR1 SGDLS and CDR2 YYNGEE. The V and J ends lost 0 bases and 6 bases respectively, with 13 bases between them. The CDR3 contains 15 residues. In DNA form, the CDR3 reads TGTGCCAGCAGCGTAGACGGGACAACATCCAATGAGCAGTTCTTC. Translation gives CASSVDGTTSNEQFF.

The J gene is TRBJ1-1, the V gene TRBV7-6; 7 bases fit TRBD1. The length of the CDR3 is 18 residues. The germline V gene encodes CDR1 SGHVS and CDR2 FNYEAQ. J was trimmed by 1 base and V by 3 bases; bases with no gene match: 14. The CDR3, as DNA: TGTGCCAGCAGCTTTGGACTCAGGGGGAGCTCCAGGAACACTGAAGCTTTCTTT. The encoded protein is CASSFGLRGSSRNTEAFF.

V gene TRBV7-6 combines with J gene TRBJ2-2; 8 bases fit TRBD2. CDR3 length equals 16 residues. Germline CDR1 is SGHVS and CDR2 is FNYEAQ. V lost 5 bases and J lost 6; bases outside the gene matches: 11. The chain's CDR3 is CASSLHLSGVPGELFF. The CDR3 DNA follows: TGTGCCAGCAGCCTCCATCTTAGCGGGGTCCCCGGGGAGCTGTTTTTT. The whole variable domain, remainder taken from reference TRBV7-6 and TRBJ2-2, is GAGVSQSPRYKVTKRGQDVALRCDPISGHVSLYWYRQALGQGPEFLTYFNYEAQQDKSGLPNDRFSAERPEGSISTLTIQRTEQRDSAMYRCASSLHLSGVPGELFFGEGSRLTVL.

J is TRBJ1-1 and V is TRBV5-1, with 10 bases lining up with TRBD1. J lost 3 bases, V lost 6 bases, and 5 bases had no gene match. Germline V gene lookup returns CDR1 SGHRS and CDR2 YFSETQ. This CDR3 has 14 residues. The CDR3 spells CASTRDRGYTEAFF. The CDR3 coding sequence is TGCGCCAGCACCCGGGACAGGGGATACACTGAAGCTTTCTTT.

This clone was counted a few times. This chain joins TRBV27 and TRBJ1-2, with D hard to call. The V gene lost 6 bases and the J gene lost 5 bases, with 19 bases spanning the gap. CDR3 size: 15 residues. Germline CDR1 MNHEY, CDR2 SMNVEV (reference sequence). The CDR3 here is CASSPPPGMKYGYTF. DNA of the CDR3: TGTGCCAGCAGCCCTCCCCCGGGGATGAAGTATGGCTACACCTTC.